Here is one TCR beta chain with its context. This sample was taken from a study of blood T cell repertoires in COVID-19. Method: immunoSEQ multiplex PCR; TCRdb's copy keeps in-frame clones and lacks some. Of approximately 140,000 clones listed, roughly 86% were seen once; the top ten hold 3% to 3.5%. The germline V gene has CDR1 SGHRS and CDR2 YFSETQ. The CDR3 runs to 14 residues. The ends were cut back, 4 bases at V and 5 bases at J, with 15 bases in the middle. Living in 25 or so US areas, the participants were between 18 and 89 years of age. This receptor was identified in a woman aged 50 to 65 with acute COVID-19. Sequenced sample: PBMCs or T cells enriched from blood (not recorded which). This rearrangement joins TRBV5-1 to TRBJ2-5; D gene unclear. The CDR3 sequence: CASSSSRQQETQYF. As DNA, the CDR3 is TGCGCCAGCAGCAGTTCCAGGCAACAGGAGACCCAGTACTTC.